The rows below give T cell receptor beta chains drawn from one sample of a study of OX40 agonist ivuxolimab in advanced cancers. The table came from immunoSEQ multiplex PCR; TCRdb's copy has only in-frame clones and leaves some out. This sample has approximately 26,000 clones, with under 95% found just once. This material consisted of CD4+ or CD8+ T cells sorted from blood, taken in a trial of the OX40 agonist ivuxolimab. The receptors stem from an adult with an advanced solid tumor such as melanoma, head and neck, liver or kidney cancer. Both conserved end residues are part of each CDR3. Fields, in order: D gene, J gene, V gene, clone size, CDR3 protein, CDR3 DNA. D genes are given only for firm matches. Expanded clones are given a class, and other clones once, few, many or no size at all.

D: -
J: TRBJ2-7
V: TRBV7-9
size: -
CDR3: CASSLERAGIYEQYF
DNA: TGTGCCAGCAGCTTAGAAAGAGCAGGGATCTACGAGCAGTACTTC

D: -
J: TRBJ2-3
V: TRBV29-1
size: -
CDR3: CSVFPDRTSTDTQYF
DNA: TGCAGCGTTTTCCCGGACAGAACTAGCACAGATACGCAGTATTTT

D: -
J: TRBJ2-1
V: TRBV30
size: -
CDR3: CAWSEGDRFPTDEQFF
DNA: TGTGCCTGGAGTGAGGGGGACCGCTTCCCGACGGATGAGCAGTTCTTC

D: TRBD1
J: TRBJ1-1
V: TRBV7-9
size: -
CDR3: CASSLAGQGARHTEAFF
DNA: TGTGCCAGCAGCTTAGCTGGGCAGGGGGCGCGACACACTGAAGCTTTCTTT

D: -
J: TRBJ2-5
V: TRBV27
size: -
CDR3: CASRRLGRETQYF
DNA: TGTGCCAGCCGACGACTAGGGCGGGAGACCCAGTACTTC

D: -
J: TRBJ1-4
V: TRBV6-5
size: once
CDR3: CASSYRGLNEKLFF
DNA: TGTGCCAGCAGTTACCGGGGGCTTAATGAAAAACTGTTTTTT

D: -
J: TRBJ2-3
V: TRBV2
size: -
CDR3: CASSRTLSTDTQYF
DNA: TGTGCCAGCAGTCGGACACTTAGCACAGATACGCAGTATTTT

D: -
J: TRBJ1-4
V: TRBV5-1
size: -
CDR3: CASSGWGWDEKLFF
DNA: TGCGCCAGCAGCGGATGGGGCTGGGATGAAAAACTGTTTTTT

D: TRBD1
J: TRBJ2-1
V: TRBV11-3
size: -
CDR3: CASSFPGQGAPGNEQFF
DNA: TGTGCCAGCAGCTTTCCGGGGCAGGGGGCGCCTGGGAATGAGCAGTTCTTC

D: -
J: TRBJ2-7
V: TRBV5-6
size: -
CDR3: CASSSTGVPDPFGDEQYF
DNA: TGTGCCAGCAGCTCCACGGGGGTTCCGGACCCATTTGGCGACGAGCAGTACTTC

D: -
J: TRBJ2-7
V: TRBV6-5
size: -
CDR3: CASSYSRGEQYF
DNA: TGTGCCAGCAGTTACAGTAGGGGCGAGCAGTACTTC

D: TRBD2
J: TRBJ2-3
V: TRBV6-1
size: -
CDR3: CASSGLAGDTDTQYF
DNA: TGTGCCAGCAGTGGACTAGCGGGGGACACAGATACGCAGTATTTT

D: TRBD2
J: TRBJ2-1
V: TRBV6-5
size: -
CDR3: CASSYSPSGSHNEQFF
DNA: TGTGCCAGCAGTTACTCGCCCAGCGGGAGCCACAATGAGCAGTTCTTC

D: TRBD1
J: TRBJ1-1
V: TRBV6-5
size: -
CDR3: CASSYFGTGVGTEAFF
DNA: TGTGCCAGCAGTTACTTCGGAACAGGGGTTGGCACTGAAGCTTTCTTT

D: TRBD2
J: TRBJ2-3
V: TRBV6-1
size: few
CDR3: CASSELAGSTDTQYF
DNA: TGTGCCAGCAGTGAACTAGCGGGTAGCACAGATACGCAGTATTTT

D: TRBD1
J: TRBJ2-3
V: TRBV10-3
size: -
CDR3: CAAETGETDTQYF
DNA: TGTGCCGCAGAGACAGGGGAGACAGATACGCAGTATTTT

D: -
J: TRBJ2-5
V: TRBV5-1
size: -
CDR3: CASTLDQETQYF
DNA: TGCGCCAGCACCCTGGACCAAGAGACCCAGTACTTC

D: -
J: TRBJ1-3
V: TRBV19
size: -
CDR3: CASSISDSGNTIYF
DNA: TGTGCCAGTAGTATTTCCGACTCTGGAAACACCATATATTTT

D: -
J: TRBJ1-2
V: TRBV29-1
size: -
CDR3: CSVALTENYGYTF
DNA: TGCAGCGTTGCCCTGACAGAGAACTATGGCTACACCTTC

D: -
J: TRBJ1-2
V: TRBV5-1
size: -
CDR3: CASSLTPRDGGYTF
DNA: TGCGCCAGCAGCTTGACTCCCCGGGACGGTGGCTACACCTTC

D: -
J: TRBJ1-6
V: TRBV27
size: -
CDR3: CASSPDIRGANYNSPLHF
DNA: TGTGCCAGCAGTCCAGACATAAGGGGGGCGAATTATAATTCACCCCTCCACTTT

D: TRBD1
J: TRBJ1-1
V: TRBV5-1
size: -
CDR3: CASSLGQGAYTEAFF
DNA: TGCGCCAGCAGCTTAGGACAGGGGGCCTACACTGAAGCTTTCTTT

D: -
J: TRBJ1-2
V: TRBV14
size: -
CDR3: CASSQRGQLDYTF
DNA: TGTGCCAGCAGCCAGCGGGGGCAGTTGGACTACACCTTC

D: -
J: TRBJ2-7
V: TRBV5-1
size: -
CDR3: CASSLAADYEQYF
DNA: TGCGCCAGCAGCTTGGCGGCAGACTACGAGCAGTACTTC

D: TRBD1
J: TRBJ1-2
V: TRBV4-1
size: -
CDR3: CASSQENRGWGYTF
DNA: TGCGCCAGCAGCCAAGAAAACAGGGGTTGGGGCTACACCTTC

D: -
J: TRBJ1-2
V: TRBV30
size: -
CDR3: CAQLRGVPGGYTF
DNA: TGTGCCCAACTCCGGGGGGTTCCAGGCGGCTACACCTTC

D: TRBD2
J: TRBJ2-7
V: TRBV29-1
size: -
CDR3: CSGRGGDSSYEQYF
DNA: TGCAGCGGCCGGGGGGGGGATTCCTCCTACGAGCAGTACTTC

D: -
J: TRBJ2-3
V: TRBV27
size: -
CDR3: CASSLSRGGTDTQYF
DNA: TGTGCCAGCAGTTTATCGAGAGGTGGCACAGATACGCAGTATTTT

D: -
J: TRBJ1-3
V: TRBV30
size: -
CDR3: CAWSVTTSGNTIYF
DNA: TGTGCCTGGAGTGTAACAACCTCTGGAAACACCATATATTTT

D: -
J: TRBJ2-3
V: TRBV29-1
size: -
CDR3: CSVEGRDLDTQYF
DNA: TGCAGCGTTGAAGGGCGGGATTTAGATACGCAGTATTTT

D: TRBD2
J: TRBJ2-5
V: TRBV9
size: -
CDR3: CASSVESLPGGPNPQETQYF
DNA: TGTGCCAGCAGCGTAGAATCCCTCCCGGGGGGACCGAACCCTCAAGAGACCCAGTACTTC

D: -
J: TRBJ1-2
V: TRBV7-2
size: -
CDR3: CASSLDEVIRRGYTF
DNA: TGTGCCAGCAGCTTAGATGAGGTAATCAGGCGAGGCTACACCTTC

D: -
J: TRBJ2-7
V: TRBV29-1
size: -
CDR3: CSVQGGYEQYF
DNA: TGCAGCGTTCAGGGAGGATACGAGCAGTACTTC

D: -
J: TRBJ1-1
V: TRBV6-5
size: -
CDR3: CASSYGGGSNTEAFF
DNA: TGTGCCAGCAGTTACGGGGGCGGTTCAAACACTGAAGCTTTCTTT

D: TRBD2
J: TRBJ2-7
V: TRBV6-1
size: -
CDR3: CASSEGLAGGEQYF
DNA: TGTGCCAGCAGTGAGGGACTAGCGGGAGGCGAGCAGTACTTC

D: -
J: TRBJ2-7
V: TRBV10-3
size: -
CDR3: CAISGSYEQYF
DNA: TGTGCCATCAGTGGCTCCTACGAGCAGTACTTC

D: TRBD2
J: TRBJ2-2
V: TRBV7-6
size: -
CDR3: CASSSTSGATGELFF
DNA: TGTGCCAGCAGCTCGACTAGCGGGGCTACCGGGGAGCTGTTTTTT

D: TRBD2
J: TRBJ2-1
V: TRBV10-1
size: -
CDR3: CASSESRGRAYNEQFF
DNA: TGCGCCAGCAGTGAGTCCCGCGGGAGGGCCTACAATGAGCAGTTCTTC

D: TRBD2
J: TRBJ2-3
V: TRBV13
size: -
CDR3: CASSLNLVSGGPESTDTQYF
DNA: TGTGCCAGCAGCTTAAATCTCGTAAGCGGGGGTCCCGAGAGCACAGATACACAGTATTTT

D: -
J: TRBJ2-5
V: TRBV7-7
size: -
CDR3: CASSLGGRQETQYF
DNA: TGTGCTAGCAGCTTAGGGGGTAGGCAAGAGACCCAGTACTTC

D: -
J: TRBJ1-1
V: TRBV7-9
size: -
CDR3: CAVIGGVNTEAFF
DNA: TGTGCCGTTATCGGGGGGGTGAACACTGAAGCTTTCTTT

D: TRBD2
J: TRBJ2-1
V: TRBV11-2
size: -
CDR3: CASSPGLAWNNEQFF
DNA: TGTGCCAGCAGCCCGGGACTAGCTTGGAACAATGAGCAGTTCTTC

D: TRBD2
J: TRBJ2-5
V: TRBV7-7
size: -
CDR3: CASSLTTSHQETQYF
DNA: TGTGCTAGCAGCTTAACGACTAGCCACCAAGAGACCCAGTACTTC

D: TRBD1
J: TRBJ1-4
V: TRBV4-1
size: few
CDR3: CASSRTAPQGRGHNEKLFF
DNA: TGCGCCAGCAGCCGGACAGCCCCCCAGGGGAGGGGGCATAATGAAAAACTGTTTTTT

D: TRBD2
J: TRBJ2-5
V: TRBV29-1
size: -
CDR3: CSVESLGGEETQYF
DNA: TGCAGCGTTGAATCACTGGGAGGGGAGGAGACCCAGTACTTC

D: -
J: TRBJ2-2
V: TRBV7-2
size: -
CDR3: CASSSRPTGELFF
DNA: TGTGCCAGCAGCTCTAGGCCGACCGGGGAGCTGTTTTTT

D: -
J: TRBJ2-3
V: TRBV11-3
size: -
CDR3: CASSFLRGSDTQYF
DNA: TGTGCCAGCAGCTTTCTTCGGGGCTCAGATACGCAGTATTTT

D: -
J: TRBJ2-5
V: TRBV7-9
size: -
CDR3: CASSLRTEAWETQYF
DNA: TGTGCCAGCAGCTTGAGGACGGAGGCATGGGAGACCCAGTACTTC

D: -
J: TRBJ1-4
V: TRBV7-9
size: -
CDR3: CASSIPLGGEKLFF
DNA: TGTGCCAGCAGCATCCCTCTCGGGGGGGAAAAACTGTTTTTT

D: -
J: TRBJ2-1
V: TRBV29-1
size: -
CDR3: CSVTGTQGDNEQFF
DNA: TGCAGCGTTACCGGGACTCAAGGGGACAATGAGCAGTTCTTC

D: -
J: TRBJ1-5
V: TRBV9
size: -
CDR3: CASNDPPRQANQPQHF
DNA: TGTGCCAGCAACGATCCCCCCCGACAGGCGAATCAGCCCCAGCATTTT

D: -
J: TRBJ2-1
V: TRBV6-6
size: once
CDR3: CASSQGAANNEQFF
DNA: TGTGCCAGCAGTCAAGGGGCAGCGAACAATGAGCAGTTCTTC

D: -
J: TRBJ2-7
V: TRBV6-5
size: -
CDR3: CASSLSSVSSYEQYF
DNA: TGTGCCAGCAGCCTTTCTAGCGTGAGCTCCTACGAGCAGTACTTC